This entry lists 24 T cell receptor beta chains sequenced from one sample in a study of T cell responses to AZD1222 COVID-19 vaccine. Assay: immunoSEQ multiplex PCR; the TCRdb copy retains only in-frame clones and omits some. The sample records about 150,000 clones, 87% being singletons. The sample consisted of peripheral blood, taken 28 days after the second AZD1222 dose. The receptors were sampled from an adult who received the AZD1222 COVID-19 vaccine.

For the CDR3, the DNA is TGTGCCAGCAGCTTGGGAGGCTACGAGCAGTACTTC. Translating gives CASSLGGYEQYF. The genes are TRBV5-6 and TRBJ2-7; D call uncertain. This CDR3 has 12 amino acids. With 0 bases removed from V and 3 bases from J, the gap between germline ends came to 4 bases. CDR1 and CDR2 from the germline V gene are SGHDT and YYEEEE.

This chain links TRBV7-2 with TRBJ1-5, with D uncertain. Germline-derived CDR1 and CDR2 are SGHTA and FQGNSA. This CDR3 has 15 amino acids. Trimming took 3 bases from V and 5 from J, leaving 14 bases between them. CDR3 sequence (DNA): TGTGCCAGCAGCTTTGCGTTAGTCTGGGATCAGCCCCAGCATTTT. Protein sequence: CASSFALVWDQPQHF.

The chain is built from TRBV12-3 or TRBV12-4 and TRBJ1-1; the match to TRBD1 covers 7 bases. The CDR3 has 13 residues. The junction had 6 bases not matched to a gene; V was cut back by 6 bases and J by 5 bases. CDR3 amino acids: CASSYQGETEAFF. The CDR3 DNA reads as TGTGCCAGCAGCTATCAGGGGGAGACTGAAGCTTTCTTT.

This chain uses TRBV12-3 or TRBV12-4 with TRBJ1-4; TRBD1 is a possible D gene (6 bases). Between the trimmed V and J ends, which lost 5 bases and 8 bases, there was a span of 12 bases. The CDR3 spans 13 residues. The CDR3 sequence: CASSLPGTEKLFF. The DNA of the CDR3 is TGTGCCAGCAGTCTACCCGGGACAGAAAAACTGTTTTTT.

The chain links TRBV24-1 to TRBJ2-1, with TRBD2 identical over 8 bases. The CDR3 sequence is 16 residues long. The germline CDR1 and CDR2 sequences are KGHDR and SFDVKD. V gave up 4 bases and J gave up 4 bases; unmatched junction bases: 8. This CDR3 reads CATSDSGGGVYNEQFF. The CDR3 DNA follows: TGTGCCACCAGTGACTCGGGGGGGGGAGTTTACAATGAGCAGTTCTTC.

The table lists this clone with many counts. Other DNA sequences within the sample encode an identical CDR3. This rearrangement joins TRBV11-2 to TRBJ2-7; D uncertain. This CDR3 contains 12 residues. Germline CDR1 and CDR2: SGHAT and FQNNGV. Trimming left V 3 bases short and J 0 bases short, with 3 bases between. CDR3: CASSLSSYEQYF. The DNA of the CDR3 is TGTGCCAGCAGCTTGAGCTCCTACGAGCAGTACTTC.

The rearrangement links TRBV9 to TRBJ2-7; TRBD2 agrees at 12 bases. CDR1 is SGDLS, CDR2 YYNGEE, per germline. J gave up 3 bases and V 3 bases, and 4 bases lay outside the gene matches. There are 15 residues in the CDR3. CDR3: CASSGPTSGSYEQYF. The CDR3, as DNA: TGTGCCAGCAGCGGCCCGACTAGCGGGAGCTACGAGCAGTACTTC.

This chain joins TRBV5-4 and TRBJ2-1; D not resolved. The V end lost 4 bases, the J end lost 0 bases, and 8 bases lay between the germline ends. Germline loops: CDR1 SGHNT, CDR2 YYREEE (reference sequence). The CDR3 runs to 14 residues. The CDR3 sequence is CASSLHSSYNEQFF. CDR3 nucleotides: TGTGCCAGCAGCCTACACAGCTCCTACAATGAGCAGTTCTTC. The variable domain in full, with the rest retrieved from reference TRBV5-4 and TRBJ2-1, is ETGVTQSPTHLIKTRGQQVTLRCSSQSGHNTVSWYQQALGQGPQFIFQYYREEENGRGNFPPRFSGLQFPNYSSELNVNALELDDSALYLCASSLHSSYNEQFFGPGTRLTVL.

The chain employs TRBV18 and TRBJ2-7, with 9 bases that match TRBD2. The V and J ends lost 2 bases and 4 bases, in that order; junction bases with no gene match: 9. Germline lookup yields CDR1 KGHSH and CDR2 LQKENI. The CDR3 consists of 16 residues. This CDR3 reads CASSPTGAGGRYEQYF. The CDR3 coding sequence is TGTGCCAGCTCACCAACAGGGGCGGGAGGGCGTTACGAGCAGTACTTC.

The CDR3 DNA is TGTGCCAGCAGCCGCGGGACAAAAGTAAACAATGAGCAGTTCTTC. This translates into CASSRGTKVNNEQFF. J is TRBJ2-1 and V is TRBV6-5; D is perhaps TRBD1 or TRBD2 (6 bases each). Germline loops: CDR1 MNHEY, CDR2 SVGAGI. The CDR3 length is 15 residues. V was pared by 6 bases and J by 5 bases, with 17 bases between.

The chain combines TRBV5-1 with TRBJ1-1, with D uncertain. CDR3 size: 14 residues. The germline CDR1 and CDR2 sequences are SGHRS and YFSETQ. Trimming removed 6 bases from V and 4 bases from J, with 16 bases in between. The CDR3 region is CASTAEALSTEAFF. The CDR3 DNA sequence: TGCGCCAGCACCGCCGAGGCCTTATCCACTGAAGCTTTCTTT. The full variable domain, with the rest looked up from reference TRBV5-1 and TRBJ1-1, is KAGVTQTPRYLIKTRGQQVTLSCSPISGHRSVSWYQQTPGQGLQFLFEYFSETQRNKGNFPGRFSGRQFSNSRSEMNVSTLELGDSALYLCASTAEALSTEAFFGQGTRLTVV.

V and J are TRBV28 and TRBJ1-5; D is ambiguous. The CDR3 has 13 amino acids. The V end lost 2 bases, the J end lost 7 bases, and 9 bases lay between the germline ends. Germline CDR1 is MDHEN and CDR2 is SYDVKM. In DNA form, the CDR3 reads TGTGCCAGCAGTTTAACAGCCGGCCAGCCCCAGCATTTT. Translated: CASSLTAGQPQHF.

This clone was recorded only once. The chain links TRBV27 to TRBJ1-6, with D maybe TRBD1 (5 bases). Germline values: CDR1 MNHEY, CDR2 SMNVEV (reference sequence). There are 16 residues in the CDR3. V was clipped by 0 bases and J by 7 bases, with 13 bases between them. The DNA for the CDR3 is TGTGCCAGCAGTTTATCTACCCGGGGCCTAAATTCACCCCTCCACTTT. It yields the protein CASSLSTRGLNSPLHF.

The rearrangement uses TRBV18 and TRBJ1-1; a possible D gene is TRBD1 (6 bases). Germline values: CDR1 KGHSH, CDR2 LQKENI. The CDR3 is 12 amino acids. Trimming left V 6 bases short and J 8 bases short, with 13 bases between. This CDR3 is CASSRNTGEAFF. The CDR3 DNA follows: TGTGCCAGCTCCCGTAATACAGGGGAAGCTTTCTTT.

This sequence joins TRBV14 and TRBJ2-7; 7 bases fit TRBD1. J was trimmed by 6 bases and V by 5 bases; bases with no gene match: 7. Germline loops: CDR1 SGHDN, CDR2 FVKESK. This CDR3 has 13 amino acids. The CDR3 is CASSSGTVAEQYF. Written as DNA, the CDR3 is TGTGCCAGCAGCTCCGGGACAGTCGCCGAGCAGTACTTC.

This chain joins TRBV27 and TRBJ2-7, with 16 bases that match TRBD2. The CDR3 length is 19 residues. The germline gives CDR1 MNHEY, CDR2 SMNVEV (reference sequence). J gave up 3 bases and V 6 bases, and 14 bases lay outside the gene matches. CDR3 residues: CASSLQSGTSGRALYEQYF. In DNA, the CDR3 is TGTGCCAGCAGCCTGCAATCCGGGACTAGCGGGAGGGCCCTCTACGAGCAGTACTTC.

J is TRBJ1-2 and V is TRBV28; D remains unclear. With 4 bases removed from V and 6 bases from J, the gap between germline ends came to 12 bases. Germline V gene data show CDR1 as MDHEN and CDR2 as SYDVKM. This CDR3 has 13 amino acids. CDR3 nucleotides: TGTGCCAGCAGTTCAAGGAGGTCGGATGGCTACACCTTC. This encodes CASSSRRSDGYTF.

This chain uses TRBV18 with TRBJ2-7, with a weak D call TRBD2 (6 bases). Germline-derived CDR1 and CDR2 are KGHSH and LQKENI. With 3 bases removed from V and 5 bases from J, the gap between germline ends came to 14 bases. CDR3 size: 14 residues. CDR3 sequence: CASSPVGEAHEQYF. The CDR3 DNA is TGTGCCAGCTCACCCGTGGGGGAGGCGCACGAGCAGTACTTC.

This rearrangement joins TRBV28 to TRBJ2-1; perhaps TRBD2 as D (5 bases). Germline lookup yields CDR1 MDHEN and CDR2 SYDVKM. Deletions cut 6 bases from V and 8 bases from J, with 11 bases between. The CDR3 length is 12 residues. The CDR3: CASRTSRHEQFF. CDR3 sequence (DNA): TGTGCCAGCAGAACTAGTCGGCATGAGCAGTTCTTC.

The chain joins TRBV25-1 to TRBJ1-4; 7 nucleotides line up with TRBD1. J gave up 2 bases and V 0 bases, and 0 bases lay outside the gene matches. There are 15 residues in the CDR3. In germline, CDR1 is MGHDK, CDR2 SYGVNS. The CDR3 loop reads CASSEYRGTNEKLFF. The CDR3 DNA sequence: TGTGCCAGCAGTGAATACAGGGGGACTAATGAAAAACTGTTTTTT.

This chain joins TRBV28 and TRBJ1-5, with D perhaps TRBD1 (6 bases). Trimming pared 2 bases from V and 2 bases from J, leaving 13 bases between. CDR1 MDHEN and CDR2 SYDVKM come from the germline V gene. The CDR3 extends over 16 amino acids. This chain's CDR3 is CASSLGGPGGNQPQHF. Here the CDR3 DNA reads TGTGCCAGCAGTTTAGGGGGCCCTGGGGGCAATCAGCCCCAGCATTTT.

This clone was counted between two and nine times. The chain uses TRBV28 and TRBJ2-1; TRBD2 matches at 7 bases. The CDR3 length is 14 residues. Per germline, CDR1 MDHEN and CDR2 SYDVKM. The trim removed 5 bases at V and 7 bases at J, leaving 8 bases unmatched. The chain's CDR3 is CASSPRRGVNEQFF. DNA for the CDR3: TGTGCCAGCAGTCCCCGTCGGGGGGTGAATGAGCAGTTCTTC.

V usage is TRBV3-1 (or the pseudogene TRBV3-2) and J usage is TRBJ2-7; D may be TRBD2 (8 bases). V was shortened by 5 bases and J by 3 bases, with 14 bases between the two germline ends. The length of the CDR3 is 14 residues. CDR1 is LGHDT, CDR2 YNNKEL, per germline (reference sequence). The CDR3 DNA reads TGTGCCAGCAGCAAGGGGGCGGGGGGCTACGAGCAGTACTTC. It codes for CASSKGAGGYEQYF.

The chain employs TRBV30 and TRBJ1-6, with 9 positions matching TRBD1. Per the germline V gene, CDR1 is GTSNPN and CDR2 is SVGIG (reference sequence). The CDR3 covers 14 residues. V shed 4 bases, J shed 7 bases, and the junction held 5 bases outside the gene matches. The CDR3 DNA is TGTGCCTGGAATAACAGGGGGCGAAATTCACCCCTCCACTTT. This translates into CAWNNRGRNSPLHF. Looking up the rest from reference TRBV30 and TRBJ1-6 gives the full variable domain: SQTIHQWPATLVQPVGSPLSLECTVEGTSNPNLYWYRQAAGRGLQLLFYSVGIGQISSEVPQNLSASRPQDRQFILSSKKLLLSDSGFYLCAWNNRGRNSPLHFGNGTRLTVT.